This passage covers 16 T cell receptor beta chains from one sample sequenced in a study of T cell responses to AZD1222 COVID-19 vaccine. Profiling relied on immunoSEQ multiplex PCR, and the TCRdb table lists in-frame clones only, not all of them. The table records 170,000 or so clones, 90% of them present only once. The sequences come from peripheral blood, collected on day 0 of AZD1222 vaccination. Receptors originate from an adult in good health.

The chain links TRBV11-2 to TRBJ2-5; D is unresolved. This CDR3 is built from 12 residues. Germline values: CDR1 SGHAT, CDR2 FQNNGV. The V end lost 5 bases, the J end lost 6 bases, and 10 bases lay between the germline ends. The CDR3 loop reads CASSPVEQTQYF. DNA of the CDR3: TGTGCCAGCAGCCCCGTTGAGCAGACCCAGTACTTC.

The chain joins TRBV14 to TRBJ1-1; 8 positions agree with TRBD1. The germline CDR1 and CDR2 sequences are SGHDN and FVKESK. J was trimmed by 8 bases and V by 3 bases; bases with no gene match: 11. The CDR3 extends over 15 amino acids. The DNA of the CDR3 is TGTGCCAGCAGCCATATCCAGGGGGCCAGGGGGGAAGCTTTCTTT. Its protein product is CASSHIQGARGEAFF.

The chain is built from TRBV28 and TRBJ1-4, with D maybe TRBD1 (5 bases). CDR1 and CDR2 (germline): MDHEN, SYDVKM. The CDR3 runs 16 residues. V was trimmed by 4 bases and J by 0 bases, leaving 12 bases between them. DNA for the CDR3: TGTGCCAGCAGTTCTCCCCCGGGGGCAACTAATGAAAAACTGTTTTTT. This encodes CASSSPPGATNEKLFF.

V usage is TRBV10-3 and J usage is TRBJ2-1, with 9 bases that match TRBD2. With 0 bases clipped from V and 6 bases from J, the junction kept 3 bases outside the gene matches. Per the germline V gene, CDR1 is ENHRY and CDR2 is SYGVKD. The CDR3 extends over 15 amino acids. Here the CDR3 reads CAISESETSGNEQFF. CDR3 bases: TGTGCCATCAGTGAGTCGGAGACTAGCGGCAATGAGCAGTTCTTC.

The table lists this clone with a count of one. The V call is TRBV19, the J call TRBJ2-1; tentatively, D is TRBD1 or TRBD2 (5 bases each). The CDR3 runs 15 residues. CDR1 is LNHDA, CDR2 SQIVND, per germline (reference sequence). With 6 bases removed from V and 1 base from J, the gap between germline ends came to 13 bases. The CDR3, as DNA: TGTGCCAGTAGATTATGGGGGAAATCCTACAATGAGCAGTTCTTC. It encodes CASRLWGKSYNEQFF. The variable domain in full, completed from reference TRBV19 and TRBJ2-1, reads DGGITQSPKYLFRKEGQNVTLSCEQNLNHDAMYWYRQDPGQGLRLIYYSQIVNDFQKGDIAEGYSVSREKKESFPLTVTSAQKNPTAFYLCASRLWGKSYNEQFFGPGTRLTVL.

V usage is TRBV7-3 and J usage is TRBJ1-6; D not certain. V was clipped by 2 bases and J by 9 bases, with 11 bases between them. CDR3 length equals 14 residues. The germline V gene has CDR1 SGHTA and CDR2 FQGTGA. The DNA of the CDR3 is TGTGCCAGCAGCTTACAGGCGGTGGTTTCACCCCTCCACTTT. This encodes CASSLQAVVSPLHF.

The chain links TRBV6-5 to TRBJ2-7; D might be TRBD1 (5 bases). The length of the CDR3 is 13 residues. The ends were cut back, 5 bases at V and 3 bases at J, with 11 bases in the middle. The germline V gene has CDR1 MNHEY and CDR2 SVGAGI. The CDR3 coding sequence is TGTGCCAGCAGTCTCCTTCAGGGCTACGAGCAGTACTTC. Its translation: CASSLLQGYEQYF.

This clone was seen a single time. The V gene is TRBV6-5, the J gene TRBJ2-7; the D is unclear. With 6 bases removed from V and 3 bases from J, the gap between germline ends came to 18 bases. CDR1 and CDR2 (germline): MNHEY, SVGAGI. This CDR3 is 15 amino acids long. The chain's CDR3 is CASSSLDRHYYEQYF. The CDR3 DNA follows: TGTGCCAGCAGCAGCCTGGACCGACACTACTACGAGCAGTACTTC.

The rearrangement uses TRBV18 and TRBJ2-1; D is possibly TRBD2 (7 bases). Trimming removed 0 bases at V and 1 base at J, with 10 bases between. The germline V gene has CDR1 KGHSH and CDR2 LQKENI. This CDR3 has 16 amino acids. CDR3 sequence (DNA): TGTGCCAGCTCACCACCGAGGGGGGGGTCCTACAATGAGCAGTTCTTC. It yields the protein CASSPPRGGSYNEQFF.

The CDR3 spells CASSLTTVRSGYTF. CDR3 nucleotide sequence: TGTGCCAGCAGCCTGACGACAGTACGATCCGGCTACACCTTC. This rearrangement joins TRBV3-1 (or the pseudogene TRBV3-2) to TRBJ1-2, with D possibly being TRBD1 (5 bases). Germline V CDR1 and CDR2: LGHDT, YNNKEL (reference sequence). Trimming took 4 bases from V and 8 from J, leaving 17 bases between them. CDR3 size: 14 residues.

The V call is TRBV27, the J call TRBJ1-4; TRBD1 matches 7 bases. CDR3 size: 14 residues. Germline loops: CDR1 MNHEY, CDR2 SMNVEV (reference sequence). V lost 0 bases and J lost 9; bases outside the gene matches: 4. The CDR3 DNA reads as TGTGCCAGCAGTTTATCTACAGGGGTCCAAAAACTGTTTTTT. Translated: CASSLSTGVQKLFF.

The sample holds a few counts of this clone. This rearrangement joins TRBV4-2 to TRBJ1-4, with D maybe TRBD1 (6 bases). V lost 2 bases to trimming and J lost 4 bases, with 14 bases between them. There are 16 residues in the CDR3. CDR1 is LGHNA and CDR2 is YNFKEQ in the germline V gene. The CDR3 loop reads CASSQLGGRGNEKLFF. The CDR3 nucleotides read TGTGCCAGCAGCCAACTAGGGGGTCGGGGTAATGAAAAACTGTTTTTT.

The chain uses TRBV6-2 or TRBV6-3 and TRBJ2-7; maybe TRBD2 (6 bases). The CDR3 sequence is 15 residues long. Trimming took off 5 bases at V and 2 bases at J, with 16 bases between the two ends. Germline CDR1 and CDR2: MNHEY and SVGEGT. CDR3 loop: CASSGRGGRTYEQYF. In DNA form, the CDR3 reads TGTGCCAGCAGTGGGCGGGGAGGACGCACCTACGAGCAGTACTTC.

V is TRBV5-5 and J is TRBJ1-1; D uncertain. V shed 0 bases and J shed 1 base, with 16 bases lying between them. Germline loops: CDR1 SGHKS, CDR2 YYEKEE (reference sequence). This CDR3 has 17 residues. The CDR3 DNA reads TGTGCCAGCAGCTTGGGACGGATTGGCGGGCCGAACACTGAAGCTTTCTTT. Protein: CASSLGRIGGPNTEAFF.

V is TRBV7-2 and J is TRBJ2-5; 14 nucleotides line up with TRBD2. CDR3 size: 18 residues. Trimming cost V 1 base and J 1 base; bases outside gene matches: 5. Germline CDR1 reads SGHTA; CDR2 reads FQGNSA. For the CDR3, the DNA is TGTGCCAGCAGCTTAGTCTCCGGACTAGCGGGGGGCCAAGAGACCCAGTACTTC. Amino acids: CASSLVSGLAGGQETQYF.

CDR3 loop: CASTTYEQYF. CDR3 nucleotides: TGTGCCAGCACGACCTACGAGCAGTACTTC. The chain has TRBV6-7 and TRBJ2-7; D unclear. TRBV6-7 is an ORF; its function is uncertain. With 7 bases removed from V and 2 bases from J, the gap between germline ends came to 3 bases. There are 10 residues in the CDR3.